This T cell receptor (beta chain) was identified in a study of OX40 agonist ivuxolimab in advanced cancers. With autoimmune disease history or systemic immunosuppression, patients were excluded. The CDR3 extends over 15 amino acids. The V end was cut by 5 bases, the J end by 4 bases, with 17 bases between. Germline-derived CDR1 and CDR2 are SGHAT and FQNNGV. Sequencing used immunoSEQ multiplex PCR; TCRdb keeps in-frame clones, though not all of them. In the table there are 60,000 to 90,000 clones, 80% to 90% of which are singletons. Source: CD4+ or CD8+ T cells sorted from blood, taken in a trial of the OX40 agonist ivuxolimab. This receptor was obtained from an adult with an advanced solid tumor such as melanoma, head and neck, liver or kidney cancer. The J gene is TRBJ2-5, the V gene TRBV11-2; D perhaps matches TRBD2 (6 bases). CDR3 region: CASSPGPGEVETQYF. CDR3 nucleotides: TGTGCCAGCAGCCCCGGACCGGGGGAGGTAGAGACCCAGTACTTC.